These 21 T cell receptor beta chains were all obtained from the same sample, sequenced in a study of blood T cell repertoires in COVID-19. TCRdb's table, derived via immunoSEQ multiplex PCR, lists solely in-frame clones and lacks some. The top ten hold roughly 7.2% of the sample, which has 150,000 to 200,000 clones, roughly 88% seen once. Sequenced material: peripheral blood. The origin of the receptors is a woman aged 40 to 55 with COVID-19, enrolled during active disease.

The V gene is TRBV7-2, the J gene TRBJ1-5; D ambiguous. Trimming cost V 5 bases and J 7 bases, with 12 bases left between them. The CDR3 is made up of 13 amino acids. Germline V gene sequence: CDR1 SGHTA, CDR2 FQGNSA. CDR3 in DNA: TGTGCCAGCAGCCCAATGAACGGGCAGCCCCAGCATTTT. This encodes CASSPMNGQPQHF.

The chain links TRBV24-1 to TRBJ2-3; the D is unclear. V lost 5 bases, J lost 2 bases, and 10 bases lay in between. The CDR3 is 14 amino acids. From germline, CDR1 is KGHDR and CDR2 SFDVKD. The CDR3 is CATSAPVTTDTQYF. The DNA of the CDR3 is TGTGCCACCAGTGCCCCGGTTACCACAGATACGCAGTATTTT.

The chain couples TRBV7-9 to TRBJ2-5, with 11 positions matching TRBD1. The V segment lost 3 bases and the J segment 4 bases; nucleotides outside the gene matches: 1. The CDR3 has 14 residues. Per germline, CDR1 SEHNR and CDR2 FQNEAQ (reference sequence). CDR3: CASSFGTGGETQYF. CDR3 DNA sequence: TGTGCCAGCAGCTTCGGGACAGGGGGAGAGACCCAGTACTTC.

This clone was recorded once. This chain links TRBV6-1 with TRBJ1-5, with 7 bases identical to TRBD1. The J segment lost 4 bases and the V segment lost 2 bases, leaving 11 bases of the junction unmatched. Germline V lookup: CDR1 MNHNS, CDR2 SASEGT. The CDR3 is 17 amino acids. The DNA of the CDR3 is TGTGCCAGCAGTGAATGGATTTTGACAGGGCCTAATCAGCCCCAGCATTTT. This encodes CASSEWILTGPNQPQHF.

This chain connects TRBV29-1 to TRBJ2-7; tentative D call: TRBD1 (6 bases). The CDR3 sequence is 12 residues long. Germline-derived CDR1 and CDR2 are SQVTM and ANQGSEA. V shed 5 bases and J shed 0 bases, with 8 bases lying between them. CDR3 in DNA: TGCAGCGTTCAGGGGATCTCCTACGAGCAGTACTTC. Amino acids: CSVQGISYEQYF.

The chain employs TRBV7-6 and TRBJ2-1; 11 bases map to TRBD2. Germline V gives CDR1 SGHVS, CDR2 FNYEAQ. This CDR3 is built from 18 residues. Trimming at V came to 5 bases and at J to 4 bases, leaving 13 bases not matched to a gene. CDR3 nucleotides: TGTGCCAGCAGCACACCCCCGACTAGCGGGAAAATTTACAATGAGCAGTTCTTC. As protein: CASSTPPTSGKIYNEQFF.

In nucleotides, the CDR3 is TGCGCCAGCAGCTTCAGGTCTAGCGGAGAAGCTTTCTTT. This codes for CASSFRSSGEAFF. This chain connects TRBV5-1 to TRBJ1-1; D remains ambiguous. The CDR3 is 13 amino acids. Germline values: CDR1 SGHRS, CDR2 YFSETQ. V was clipped by 2 bases and J by 8 bases, with 13 bases between them.

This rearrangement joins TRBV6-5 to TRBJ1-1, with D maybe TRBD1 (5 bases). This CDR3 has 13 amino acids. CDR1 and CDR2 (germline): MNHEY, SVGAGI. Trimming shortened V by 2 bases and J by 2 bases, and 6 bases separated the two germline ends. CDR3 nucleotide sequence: TGTGCCAGCAGTTACGGACACAACACTGAAGCTTTCTTT. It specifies CASSYGHNTEAFF.

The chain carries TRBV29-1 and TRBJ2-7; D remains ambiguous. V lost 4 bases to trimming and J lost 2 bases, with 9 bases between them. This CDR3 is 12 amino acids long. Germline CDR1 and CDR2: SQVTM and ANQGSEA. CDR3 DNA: TGCAGCGTTGTGAGAGGTGCCTACGAGCAGTACTTC. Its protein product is CSVVRGAYEQYF.

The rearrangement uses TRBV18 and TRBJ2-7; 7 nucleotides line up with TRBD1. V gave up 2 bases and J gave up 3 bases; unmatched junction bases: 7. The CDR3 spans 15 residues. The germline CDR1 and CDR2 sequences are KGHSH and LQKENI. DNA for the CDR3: TGTGCCAGCTCACCAGACAGGGCCTATCTCTACGAGCAGTACTTC. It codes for CASSPDRAYLYEQYF.

CDR3: CASTRGQGYTDTQYF. Here the CDR3 DNA reads TGTGCCAGCACTCGGGGACAGGGCTACACAGATACGCAGTATTTT. J is TRBJ2-3 and V is TRBV5-8, with TRBD1 identical over 9 bases. The junction had 7 bases not matched to a gene; V was cut back by 6 bases and J by 2 bases. The CDR3 has 15 amino acids. The germline V gene encodes CDR1 SGHTS and CDR2 YDEGEE.

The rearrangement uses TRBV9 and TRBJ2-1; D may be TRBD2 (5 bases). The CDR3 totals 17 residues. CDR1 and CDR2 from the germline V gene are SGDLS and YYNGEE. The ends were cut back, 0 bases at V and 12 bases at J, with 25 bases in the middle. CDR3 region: CASSVGYSGGTRFTQFF. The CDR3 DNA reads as TGTGCCAGCAGCGTAGGTTACAGCGGAGGCACAAGATTTACGCAGTTCTTC.

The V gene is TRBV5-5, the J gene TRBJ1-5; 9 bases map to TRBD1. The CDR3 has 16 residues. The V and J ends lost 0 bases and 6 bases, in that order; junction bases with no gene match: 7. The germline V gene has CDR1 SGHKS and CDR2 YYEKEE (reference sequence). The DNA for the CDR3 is TGTGCCAGCAGCTTGGCTTCCGGGACAGGGAGTCAGCCCCAGCATTTT. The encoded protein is CASSLASGTGSQPQHF.

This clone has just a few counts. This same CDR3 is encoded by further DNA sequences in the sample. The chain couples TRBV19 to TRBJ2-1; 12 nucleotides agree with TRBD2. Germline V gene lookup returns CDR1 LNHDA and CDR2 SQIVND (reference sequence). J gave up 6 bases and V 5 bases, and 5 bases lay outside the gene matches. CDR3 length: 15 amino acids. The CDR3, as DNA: TGTGCCAGTAGTCCACTAGCGGGGGGAGCCAATGAGCAGTTCTTC. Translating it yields CASSPLAGGANEQFF.

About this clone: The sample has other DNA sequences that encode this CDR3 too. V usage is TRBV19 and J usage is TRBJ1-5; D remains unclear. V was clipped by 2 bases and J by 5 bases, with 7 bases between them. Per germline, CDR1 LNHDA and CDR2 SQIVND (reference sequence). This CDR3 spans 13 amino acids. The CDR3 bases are TGTGCCAGTAGTATAAGCGGGGATCAGCCCCAGCATTTT. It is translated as CASSISGDQPQHF.

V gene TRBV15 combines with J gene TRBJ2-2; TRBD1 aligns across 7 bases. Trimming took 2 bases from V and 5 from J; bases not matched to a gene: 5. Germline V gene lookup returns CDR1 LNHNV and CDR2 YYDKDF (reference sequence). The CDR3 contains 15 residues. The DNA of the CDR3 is TGTGCCACCAGCAGATCCGACAGGGAAACCGGGGAGCTGTTTTTT. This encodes CATSRSDRETGELFF.

As DNA, the CDR3 is TGCGCCAGCAGAGGGACAGGGGCGAACACCGGGGAGCTGTTTTTT. It is translated as CASRGTGANTGELFF. The chain couples TRBV10-1 to TRBJ2-2; 10 bases align to TRBD1. The germline gives CDR1 WNHNN, CDR2 SYGVQD (reference sequence). V lost 6 bases to trimming and J lost 0 bases; unmatched junction nucleotides: 1. CDR3 length: 15 residues.

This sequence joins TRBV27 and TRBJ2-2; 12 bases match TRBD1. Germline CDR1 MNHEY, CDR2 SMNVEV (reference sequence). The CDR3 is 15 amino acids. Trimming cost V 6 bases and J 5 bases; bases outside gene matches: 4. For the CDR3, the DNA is TGTGCCAGCAGCTGGGACAGGGGGCGAACCGGGGAGCTGTTTTTT. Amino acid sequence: CASSWDRGRTGELFF.

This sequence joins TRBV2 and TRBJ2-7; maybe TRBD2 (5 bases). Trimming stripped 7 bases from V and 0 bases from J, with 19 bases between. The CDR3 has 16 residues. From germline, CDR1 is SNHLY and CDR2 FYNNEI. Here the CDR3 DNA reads TGTGCCAGCACTTTGGGAGACTCATCCTTCTCCTACGAGCAGTACTTC. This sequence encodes CASTLGDSSFSYEQYF.

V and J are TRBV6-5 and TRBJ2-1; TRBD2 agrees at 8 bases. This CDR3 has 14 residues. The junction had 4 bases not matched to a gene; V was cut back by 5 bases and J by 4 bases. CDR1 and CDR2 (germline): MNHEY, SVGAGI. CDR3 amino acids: CASSLTSGYNEQFF. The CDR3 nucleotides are TGTGCCAGCAGTCTAACTAGCGGTTACAATGAGCAGTTCTTC.

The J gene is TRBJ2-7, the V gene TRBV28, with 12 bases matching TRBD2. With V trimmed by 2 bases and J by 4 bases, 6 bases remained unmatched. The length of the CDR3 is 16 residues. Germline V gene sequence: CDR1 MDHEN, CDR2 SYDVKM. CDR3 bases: TGTGCCAGCAGTTTAGAACTAGCGGGAGGACTGTACGAGCAGTACTTC. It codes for CASSLELAGGLYEQYF. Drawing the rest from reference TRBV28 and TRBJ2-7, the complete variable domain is DVKVTQSSRYLVKRTGEKVFLECVQDMDHENMFWYRQDPGLGLRLIYFSYDVKMKEKGDIPEGYSVSREKKERFSLILESASTNQTSMYLCASSLELAGGLYEQYFGPGTRLTVT.